This entry lists 12 T cell receptor beta chains sequenced from one sample in a study of early T cells in non-severe SARS-CoV-2 infection. TCRdb ran MiXCR on the 5' RACE reads and lists one entry per CDR3 protein. The repertoire holds some 64,000 distinct CDR3 sequences, roughly 18% seen once, with about 8.8% in the top ten. Material: whole blood, obtained at baseline. These receptors originate from an adult who was a healthcare worker with PCR-confirmed SARS-CoV-2 infection or an uninfected control (not recorded which).

This clonotype was observed a few times. The genes are TRBV18 and TRBJ1-1, with D perhaps TRBD1 (5 bases). Germline V CDR1 and CDR2: KGHSH, LQKENI. V lost 3 bases, J lost 4 bases, and 18 bases lay in between. This CDR3 is built from 16 residues. The CDR3 sequence: CASSPSGSRAATEAFF. DNA of the CDR3: TGTGCCAGCTCACCCTCGGGAAGCAGGGCGGCCACTGAAGCTTTCTTT.

Regarding this clonotype: At one end, the junction sequence differs from germline, possibly due to a read error. This CDR3 reads CASTVNYGQYF. CDR3 sequence (DNA): TGTGCCAGCACCGTAAACTACGGGCAGTACTTC. The V and J genes are TRBV2 and TRBJ2-7; no definite D call. The CDR3 consists of 11 residues. Per the germline V gene, CDR1 is SNHLY and CDR2 is FYNNEI.

V gene TRBV2 combines with J gene TRBJ2-7; D may correspond to TRBD1 or TRBD2 (5 bases each). Trimming cost V 8 bases and J 0 bases, with 11 bases left between them. CDR3 length: 13 residues. Germline assignment: CDR1 SNHLY and CDR2 FYNNEI. CDR3 nucleotides: TGTGCCAGCGCCCGGGACGTCTCCTACGAGCAGTACTTC. Translated: CASARDVSYEQYF.

The table lists this clonotype with a few counts. The V and J genes are TRBV14 and TRBJ1-2; 7 bases match TRBD1. Germline CDR1 and CDR2: SGHDN and FVKESK. Unmatched junction bases numbered 12, after V lost 3 bases and J lost 8 bases. This CDR3 region has 15 residues. CDR3 residues: CASSQGRDSLRGYTF. CDR3 nucleotides: TGTGCCAGCAGCCAGGGGAGGGACAGTCTTCGCGGCTACACCTTC.

This chain uses TRBV21-1 with TRBJ1-1. TRBV21-1 is a pseudogene locus. This CDR3 contains 12 residues. The CDR3 reads CASSKGRAEAFF. The CDR3 coding sequence is TGTGCCAGCAGCAAAGGGAGGGCTGAAGCTTTCTTT.

The chain uses TRBV12-3 or TRBV12-4 and TRBJ2-7; 8 bases line up with TRBD1. The CDR3 is made up of 14 amino acids. V lost 9 bases, J lost 4 bases, and 11 bases stayed unmatched. The CDR3 region is CASKTGVSTYEQYF. DNA for the CDR3: TGTGCCAGTAAGACAGGGGTTTCCACTTACGAGCAGTACTTC.

This clonotype was counted only a few times. The chain has TRBV20-1 and TRBJ2-7; 8 bases are shared with TRBD2. V dropped 5 bases and J dropped 6; count of bases not matched to a gene: 12. This CDR3 contains 14 residues. In germline, CDR1 is DFQATT, CDR2 SNEGSKA (reference sequence). This chain's CDR3 is CSAQPSSGSGEQYF. The DNA for the CDR3 is TGCAGTGCTCAACCTTCTAGCGGGTCAGGCGAGCAGTACTTC.

In the case of this clonotype: A junction end diverges from the germline sequence, so it may reflect a read error. The rearrangement links TRBV18 to TRBJ2-1; 12 bases match TRBD2. Germline V gene lookup returns CDR1 KGHSH and CDR2 LQKENI. The CDR3 spans 18 residues. CDR3 DNA sequence: TGTGCCAGCTCTCCACTAGCGGGAGGCCCAATTTGGTACGGTGAGCAGTTCTTC. Translated: CASSPLAGGPIWYGEQFF.

The rearrangement joins TRBV18 to TRBJ2-5; no clear D gene. The CDR3 is 15 amino acids. Trimming took off 4 bases at V and 3 bases at J, with 15 bases between the two ends. Germline-derived CDR1 and CDR2 are KGHSH and LQKENI. The CDR3 DNA sequence: TGTGCCAGCTCACGCCAGGCCGGCGGAGAAGAGACCCAGTACTTC. It encodes CASSRQAGGEETQYF.

A note on this clonotype: One base away lies a much larger clone, so this may be a sequencing read error. The genes are TRBV20-1 and TRBJ2-7; the match to TRBD2 covers 9 bases. V dropped 5 bases and J dropped 9; count of bases not matched to a gene: 17. There are 15 residues in the CDR3. Germline V lookup: CDR1 DFQATT, CDR2 SNEGSKA (reference sequence). The CDR3 DNA reads as TGCAGTGCTCAGGTCCTAGCGGGGTTTCACGGCGTGCAGTACTTC. Its translation: CSAQVLAGFHGVQYF.

V usage is TRBV5-4 and J usage is TRBJ2-1; 7 bases are shared with TRBD1. From germline, CDR1 is SGHNT and CDR2 YYREEE (reference sequence). CDR3 size: 14 residues. Trimming removed 3 bases from V and 6 bases from J; junction bases left unmatched: 6. The CDR3 protein is CASSSSDRANEQFF. In DNA form, the CDR3 reads TGTGCCAGCAGCTCGAGCGACAGGGCCAATGAGCAGTTCTTC.

This clonotype showed up just a few times. The V call is TRBV4-1, the J call TRBJ1-1; D is undetermined. The CDR3 runs 13 residues. V was trimmed by 1 base and J by 0 bases, leaving 3 bases between them. CDR1 and CDR2 (germline): MGHRA, YSYEKL. This CDR3 reads CASSQGVNTEAFF. CDR3 DNA: TGCGCCAGCAGCCAAGGAGTGAACACTGAAGCTTTCTTT.